Listed below are T cell receptor beta chains from one sample, sequenced in a study of T cell responses to AZD1222 COVID-19 vaccine. The assay was immunoSEQ multiplex PCR, and TCRdb's table has in-frame clones only and misses some. This table holds more than 110,000 clones, approximately 93% found once. The material sequenced was peripheral blood, taken on day 0 of AZD1222 vaccination. Receptors were obtained from an adult in good health. Each CDR3 is given with its conserved first and last residue. D genes are given only for firm matches.

j_call | v_call | d_call | cdr3_nt | cdr3_aa
TRBJ2-2 | TRBV7-6 | . | TGTGCCAGCTCCAGTCCGTGGCGGGTTAGCGGGGAGCTGTTTTTT | CASSSPWRVSGELFF
TRBJ1-2 | TRBV12-3/TRBV12-4 | . | TGTGCCAGCAGTTCTATTAACTATGGCTACACCTTC | CASSSINYGYTF
TRBJ2-7 | TRBV27 | TRBD1 | TGTGCCAGCAGGACAGGGGAGAGCGAGCAGTACTTC | CASRTGESEQYF
TRBJ1-2 | TRBV24-1 | . | TGTGCCACCAGTGATTTAGAGGGCTATGGCTACACCTTC | CATSDLEGYGYTF
TRBJ1-5 | TRBV11-2 | TRBD1 | TGTGCCAGCAGCTTAGATGACAGGGGCCCTATGTGGCCCCAGCATTTT | CASSLDDRGPMWPQHF
TRBJ2-4 | TRBV11-1 | . | TGTGCCAGCAGCTTAAACCCCTGGGATTCCATTCAGTACTTC | CASSLNPWDSIQYF
TRBJ2-3 | TRBV10-1 | . | TGCGCCAGCAGTGAGAAGGGCCGGGATCTAGTCACAGATACGCAGTATTTT | CASSEKGRDLVTDTQYF
TRBJ2-3 | TRBV27 | TRBD2 | TGTGCCAGCAGTTTAGTGGGAGGGAGGACAGATACGCAGTATTTT | CASSLVGGRTDTQYF
TRBJ1-2 | TRBV5-1 | . | TGCGCCAGCAGCTTAAACCGAGTCTATGGCTACACCTTC | CASSLNRVYGYTF
TRBJ1-4 | TRBV7-9 | . | TGTGCCAGCAGTCTCCTGGGCTCAACTAATGAAAAACTGTTTTTT | CASSLLGSTNEKLFF
TRBJ1-2 | TRBV9 | . | TGTGCCAGCAGCGTCTCCGTCCGGACTAACTATGGCTACACCTTC | CASSVSVRTNYGYTF
TRBJ1-2 | TRBV5-6 | TRBD1 | TGTGCCAGCAGCTCGGGACAGGACTATGGCTACACCTTC | CASSSGQDYGYTF